The present T cell receptor (beta chain) was sequenced within a study of CD8 T cells in ankylosing spondylitis. TCRdb ran MiXCR on the 5' RACE reads and lists one entry per CDR3 protein. The sample holds around 120,000 distinct CDR3 sequences, about a tenth seen once. Whole-study results and caveats: In ankylosing spondylitis blood, a motif of seven to nine highly homologous TCR beta variants appeared characteristic. It was reported that disease-linked clones were significantly enriched in matched ankylosing spondylitis synovial fluid. In peripheral blood, disease-linked CD8+ clones occurred at relatively low frequencies. Prior literature has documented some motif variants in synovial fluid and blood from reactive arthritis.

This clonotype occurred many times. The antigen is unknown. In germline, CDR1 is DFQATT, CDR2 SNEGSKA (reference sequence). With 3 bases removed from V and 5 bases from J, the gap between germline ends came to 11 bases. The CDR3 length is 13 residues. This sequence was found in a male donor with ankylosing spondylitis or in good health (not recorded which). The specimen was blood, either unsorted or a sorted T cell fraction (not recorded which). The gene calls are TRBV20-1 and TRBJ1-5; D is perhaps TRBD1 (5 bases). This CDR3 reads CSASRGQDQPQHF. CDR3 coding DNA: TGCAGTGCTAGTCGGGGCCAGGATCAGCCCCAGCATTTT.